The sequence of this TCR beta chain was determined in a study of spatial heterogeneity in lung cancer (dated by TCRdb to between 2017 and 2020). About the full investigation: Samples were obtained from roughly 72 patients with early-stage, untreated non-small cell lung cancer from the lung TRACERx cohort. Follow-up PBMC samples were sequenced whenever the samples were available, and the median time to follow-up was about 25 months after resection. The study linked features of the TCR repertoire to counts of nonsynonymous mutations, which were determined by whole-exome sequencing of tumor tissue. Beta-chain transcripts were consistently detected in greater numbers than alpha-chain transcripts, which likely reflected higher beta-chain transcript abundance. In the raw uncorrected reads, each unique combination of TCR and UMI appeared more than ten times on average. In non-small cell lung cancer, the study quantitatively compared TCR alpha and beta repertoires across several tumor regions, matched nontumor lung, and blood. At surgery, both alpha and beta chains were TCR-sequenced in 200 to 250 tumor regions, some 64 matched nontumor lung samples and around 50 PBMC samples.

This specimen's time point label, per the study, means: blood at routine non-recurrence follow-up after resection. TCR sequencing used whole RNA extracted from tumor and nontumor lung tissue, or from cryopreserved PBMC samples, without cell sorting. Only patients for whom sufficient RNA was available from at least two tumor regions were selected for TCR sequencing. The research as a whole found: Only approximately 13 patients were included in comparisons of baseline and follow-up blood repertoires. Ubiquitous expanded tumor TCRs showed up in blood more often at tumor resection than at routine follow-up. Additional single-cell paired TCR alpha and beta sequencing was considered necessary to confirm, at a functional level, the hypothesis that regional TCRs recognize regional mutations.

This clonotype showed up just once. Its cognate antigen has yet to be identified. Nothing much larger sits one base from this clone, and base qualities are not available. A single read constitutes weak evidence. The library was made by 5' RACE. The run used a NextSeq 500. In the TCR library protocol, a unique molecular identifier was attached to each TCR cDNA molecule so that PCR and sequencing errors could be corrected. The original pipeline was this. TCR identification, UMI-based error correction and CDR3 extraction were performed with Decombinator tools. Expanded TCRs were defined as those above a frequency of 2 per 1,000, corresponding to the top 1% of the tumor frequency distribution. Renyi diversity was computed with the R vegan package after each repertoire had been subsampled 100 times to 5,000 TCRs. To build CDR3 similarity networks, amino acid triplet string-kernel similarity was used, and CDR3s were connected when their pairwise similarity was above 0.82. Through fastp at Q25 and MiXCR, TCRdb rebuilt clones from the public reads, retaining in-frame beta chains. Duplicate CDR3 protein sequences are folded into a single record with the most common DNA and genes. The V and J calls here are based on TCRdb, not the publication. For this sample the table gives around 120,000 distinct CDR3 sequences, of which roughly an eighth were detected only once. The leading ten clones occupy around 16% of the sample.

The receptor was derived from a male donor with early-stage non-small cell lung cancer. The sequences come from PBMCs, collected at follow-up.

The CDR3 amino acid sequence is: CASSLAGTNYEQYF. The sequenced DNA is TGTGCCAGCAGCTTAGCCGGGACCAACTACGAGCAGTACTTC. This chain joins TRBV7-2 to TRBJ2-7; the D gene is possibly TRBD1 or TRBD2, each agreeing over 5 bases. Per the germline V gene, SGHTA is the CDR1 and FQGNSA is the CDR2. V is cut by 0 bases and J by 3 bases, and the space between the germline ends is 9 bases. The CDR3 measures 14 amino acids from cysteine to phenylalanine. Just the 42-base CDR3 DNA is kept, in frame starting at base 1.